Sequencing of this T cell receptor (beta chain) was carried out in a study of T cells in Graves' hyperthyroidism and ophthalmopathy. This clonotype was picked up a small number of times. Clinical symptoms, serum thyroxine and TRAb, thyroid ultrasound and orbital computed tomography together formed the diagnostic basis. The investigators amplified TCR beta CDR3 regions from RNA transcripts. TCR CDR3 underwent first-round RT-PCR with the HTBI primer set. Each CDR3 protein gets one entry after TCRdb re-called the multiplex PCR reads with MiXCR. This table has fewer than 900,000 distinct CDR3 sequences, about a sixth appearing once. Trimming shortened V by 5 bases and J by 10 bases, and 9 bases separated the two germline ends. Per germline, CDR1 MDHEN and CDR2 SYDVKM. There are 11 residues in the CDR3.

The source of this sequence is a man aged 18 to 30 with Graves' hyperthyroidism. This chain joins TRBV28 and TRBJ2-1; D call uncertain. The specimen was blood. The CDR3 loop reads CASSPRREQFF. The CDR3 coding sequence is TGTGCCAGCAGTCCGCGAAGGGAGCAGTTCTTC.